Each of the 5 T cell receptor beta chains below was sequenced from the same sample in a study of T cells after yellow fever vaccination. TCRdb used MiXCR to reprocess the 5' RACE reads, holding one entry per CDR3 protein. The sample lists 340,000 or so distinct CDR3 sequences, around 12% occurring once. The source material was CD4+ T cells sorted from PBMCs, sampled 15 days after the yellow fever booster vaccination. The source is a man between 18 and 35 years old who received the YFV17D yellow fever vaccine.

This clonotype occurred a few times. The gene calls are TRBV7-2 and TRBJ2-1, with D unclear. The V gene's germline CDR1 is SGHTA and CDR2 FQGNSA. The V and J ends lost 6 bases and 9 bases respectively, with 15 bases between them. The CDR3 contains 13 residues. CDR3 protein: CASRVRADGEQFF. The CDR3 bases are TGTGCCAGCAGGGTGCGTGCAGATGGTGAGCAGTTCTTC.

V is TRBV7-9 and J is TRBJ1-2; tentative D call: TRBD1 (6 bases). Germline V gene lookup returns CDR1 SEHNR and CDR2 FQNEAQ (reference sequence). V lost 2 bases and J lost 4, with 11 bases in between. This CDR3 region has 14 residues. The CDR3 region has the DNA TGTGCCAGCAGCTTAAGTAACAGGGCCTATGGCTACACCTTC. It yields the protein CASSLSNRAYGYTF.

This clonotype was counted ten times or more. The rearrangement uses TRBV14 and TRBJ2-3; no clear D gene. The ends were cut back, 1 base at V and 5 bases at J, with 4 bases in the middle. CDR1 and CDR2 from the germline V gene are SGHDN and FVKESK. This CDR3 contains 12 residues. CDR3: CASSQAGDTQYF. Written as DNA, the CDR3 is TGTGCCAGCAGCCAAGCGGGAGATACGCAGTATTTT.

In this sample, this clonotype turned up a few times. The chain combines TRBV7-9 with TRBJ1-4; D remains ambiguous. V was cut by 6 bases and J by 8 bases, with 16 bases left in between. The CDR3 covers 14 residues. Germline lookup yields CDR1 SEHNR and CDR2 FQNEAQ (reference sequence). CDR3 loop: CASRSNGGLEKLFF. In DNA form, the CDR3 reads TGTGCCAGCAGGTCGAACGGCGGGTTGGAAAAACTGTTTTTT.

The chain recombines TRBV5-1 with TRBJ2-6; D is uncertain. This CDR3 has 15 amino acids. CDR1 is SGHRS, CDR2 YFSETQ, per germline. Deletions cut 1 base from V and 3 bases from J, with 8 bases between. CDR3 protein: CASSLQTLGANVLTF. In DNA form, the CDR3 reads TGCGCCAGCAGCTTGCAGACACTTGGGGCCAACGTCCTGACTTTC.